This T cell receptor (beta chain) originates from a study of cytomegalovirus exposure and HLA in healthy donors. Overall study findings and caveats: The availability of immune exposure information extended only to CMV serostatus. TCR beta V- and J-gene trimming was later associated with a missense DCLRE1C variant. The classifier reportedly diagnosed cytomegalovirus status with high sensitivity and specificity.

All the people who gave samples were healthy bone marrow donors. CDR3 size: 13 residues. Per germline, CDR1 MDHEN and CDR2 SYDVKM. V dropped 9 bases and J dropped 0 bases, with 11 bases sitting between them. This clone was observed a few times. Antigen: not known. PCR employed 60 Vbeta and 13 Jbeta primers. TCRdb's table, derived via immunoSEQ multiplex PCR, lists solely in-frame clones and lacks some. The sample shows about 190,000 clones, 65% to 80% of them seen only once. Sample: PBMCs. V is TRBV28 and J is TRBJ1-2; the D gene is possibly TRBD1 (5 bases). The source of this sequence is a man aged 25-45 years in good health and CMV-seropositive. The CDR3 here is CASRGSPNYGYTF. The CDR3 nucleotides are TGTGCCAGTAGGGGCAGCCCTAACTATGGCTACACCTTC.